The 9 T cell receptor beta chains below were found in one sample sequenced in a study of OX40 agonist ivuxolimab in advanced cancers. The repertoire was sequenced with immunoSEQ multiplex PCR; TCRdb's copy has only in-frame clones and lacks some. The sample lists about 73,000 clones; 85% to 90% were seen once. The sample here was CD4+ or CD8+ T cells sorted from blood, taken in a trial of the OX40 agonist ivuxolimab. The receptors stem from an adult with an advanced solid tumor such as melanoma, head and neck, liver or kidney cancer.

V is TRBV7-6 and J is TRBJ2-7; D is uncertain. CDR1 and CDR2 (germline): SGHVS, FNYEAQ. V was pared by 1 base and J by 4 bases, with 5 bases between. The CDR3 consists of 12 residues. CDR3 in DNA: TGTGCCAGCAGCTTAGTCGGGTACGAGCAGTACTTC. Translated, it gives CASSLVGYEQYF.

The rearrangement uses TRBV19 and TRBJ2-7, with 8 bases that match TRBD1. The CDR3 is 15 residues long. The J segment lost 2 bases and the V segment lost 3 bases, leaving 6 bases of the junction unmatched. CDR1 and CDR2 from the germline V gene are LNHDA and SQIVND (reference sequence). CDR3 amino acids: CASSMQGQATYEQYF. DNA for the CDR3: TGTGCCAGTAGTATGCAGGGACAGGCAACCTACGAGCAGTACTTC.

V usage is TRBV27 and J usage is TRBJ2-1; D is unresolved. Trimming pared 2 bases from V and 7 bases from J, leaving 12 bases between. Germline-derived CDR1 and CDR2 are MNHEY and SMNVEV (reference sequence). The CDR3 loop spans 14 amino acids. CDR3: CASSLTQARNEQFF. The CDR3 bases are TGTGCCAGCAGTTTAACGCAAGCGCGTAATGAGCAGTTCTTC.

Here the CDR3 reads CASSWTGTPDYEQYF. As DNA, the CDR3 is TGTGCCAGCAGTTGGACCGGGACCCCCGACTACGAGCAGTACTTC. The chain uses TRBV11-2 and TRBJ2-7; D possibly uses TRBD1 or TRBD2 (5 bases each). Trimming removed 6 bases from V and 3 bases from J, with 18 bases in between. This CDR3 region has 15 residues. Germline lookup yields CDR1 SGHAT and CDR2 FQNNGV.

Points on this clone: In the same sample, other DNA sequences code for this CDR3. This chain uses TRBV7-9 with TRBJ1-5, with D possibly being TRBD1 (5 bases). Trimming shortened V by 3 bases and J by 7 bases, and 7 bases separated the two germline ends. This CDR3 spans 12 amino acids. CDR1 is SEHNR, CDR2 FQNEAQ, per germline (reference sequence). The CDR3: CASSLGGQPQHF. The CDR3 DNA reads TGTGCCAGCAGCTTGGGGGGACAGCCCCAGCATTTT.

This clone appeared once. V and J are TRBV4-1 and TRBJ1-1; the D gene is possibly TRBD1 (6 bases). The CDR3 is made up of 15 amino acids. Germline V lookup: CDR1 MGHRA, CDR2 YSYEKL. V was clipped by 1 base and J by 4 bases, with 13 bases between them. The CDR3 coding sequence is TGCGCCAGCAGCCAAGGAACGGGGGCGGCCACTGAAGCTTTCTTT. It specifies CASSQGTGAATEAFF.

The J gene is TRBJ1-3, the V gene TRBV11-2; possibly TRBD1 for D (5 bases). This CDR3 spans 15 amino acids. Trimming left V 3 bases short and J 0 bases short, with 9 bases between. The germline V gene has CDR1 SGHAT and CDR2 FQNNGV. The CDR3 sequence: CASSFDRSSGNTIYF. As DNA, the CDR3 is TGTGCCAGCAGCTTTGACAGATCCTCTGGAAACACCATATATTTT.

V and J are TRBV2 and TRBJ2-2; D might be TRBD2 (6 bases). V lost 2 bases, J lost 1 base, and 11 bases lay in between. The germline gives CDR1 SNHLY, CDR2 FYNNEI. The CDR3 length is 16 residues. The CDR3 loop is CASSEWEDLNTGELFF. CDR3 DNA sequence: TGTGCCAGCAGTGAATGGGAGGACCTGAACACCGGGGAGCTGTTTTTT.

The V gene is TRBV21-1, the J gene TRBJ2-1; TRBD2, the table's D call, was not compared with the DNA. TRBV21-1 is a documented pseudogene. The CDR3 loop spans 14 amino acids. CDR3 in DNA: TGTGCCAGCGGTTCGGGAGCGGGCGACAATGAGCAGTTCTTC. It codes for CASGSGAGDNEQFF.